These 22 T cell receptor beta chains were sequenced from one sample in a study of T cells in Graves' hyperthyroidism and ophthalmopathy. Template material for amplifying TCR beta CDR3 regions consisted of RNA transcripts. The HTBI primer set drove a first-round RT-PCR of the TCR CDR3. TCRdb analysed the multiplex PCR reads with MiXCR anew, one entry per CDR3 protein. Of approximately 620,000 distinct CDR3 sequences listed, more than 15% were seen once; the top ten hold approximately 3.5%. Specimen: blood. The receptors were gathered from a woman aged 40-49 years with Graves' ophthalmopathy.

At least ten counts were recorded for this clonotype. The chain has TRBV28 and TRBJ2-5; 9 bases are a match to TRBD1. V shed 3 bases and J 5 bases; nucleotides not matched to a gene: 13. The germline V gene has CDR1 MDHEN and CDR2 SYDVKM. This CDR3 has 17 amino acids. In DNA form, the CDR3 reads TGTGCCAGCAGTTTCCCTCAGAACAGGGGGCGCGAGGAGACCCAGTACTTC. The encoded protein is CASSFPQNRGREETQYF.

Details on this clonotype: A clone one base away is much larger, so this may be a read error. V usage is TRBV3-1 and J usage is TRBJ2-7; the D call may be TRBD1 or TRBD2 (6 bases each). The J call may be wrong; the DNA end is better matched by TRBJ2-1. The length of the CDR3 is 13 residues. The germline gives CDR1 LGHDT, CDR2 YNNKEL (reference sequence). Here the CDR3 reads CASSQGWGAEQFF. The CDR3 DNA is TGTGCCAGCAGCCAAGGTTGGGGGGCCGAGCAGTTCTTC.

In its sample, this clonotype was seen a few times. This chain links TRBV6-6 with TRBJ1-2; D is possibly TRBD1 (5 bases). The germline V gene encodes CDR1 MNHNY and CDR2 SVGAGI (reference sequence). With 0 bases removed from V and 3 bases from J, the gap between germline ends came to 8 bases. The CDR3 is 14 residues long. CDR3 loop: CASSYSQGYYGYTF. The CDR3, as DNA: TGTGCCAGCAGTTACTCGCAGGGATACTATGGCTACACCTTC.

There are many counts of this clonotype. This chain uses TRBV7-3 with TRBJ1-1; D remains ambiguous. CDR1 and CDR2 (germline): SGHTA, FQGTGA. CDR3 length: 15 amino acids. Trimming took off 5 bases at V and 4 bases at J, with 17 bases between the two ends. In nucleotides, the CDR3 is TGTGCCAGCAGCCCAAGGGATAGGGAGGGCACTGAAGCTTTCTTT. It translates to CASSPRDREGTEAFF.

The rearrangement links TRBV20-1 to TRBJ2-5, with D perhaps being TRBD1 or TRBD2 (5 bases each). The length of the CDR3 is 10 residues. Looked up from germline, CDR1 is DFQATT and CDR2 is SNEGSKA (reference sequence). V dropped 5 bases and J dropped 7 bases, with 8 bases sitting between them. In nucleotides, the CDR3 is TGCAGTGCTGGGGCGGGGACCCAGTACTTC. Its translation: CSAGAGTQYF.

Only a few counts were recorded for this clonotype. This chain joins TRBV29-1 and TRBJ1-2, with D unclear. Germline values: CDR1 SQVTM, CDR2 ANQGSEA. CDR3 length equals 12 residues. The V and J ends lost 3 bases and 4 bases respectively, with 9 bases between them. CDR3 sequence reads: CSVEDGLYGYTF. The CDR3 nucleotides read TGCAGCGTTGAGGACGGACTCTATGGCTACACCTTC.

This clonotype was counted at least ten times. This sequence joins TRBV30 and TRBJ1-2; D is uncertain. The V end lost 0 bases, the J end lost 0 bases, and 11 bases lay between the germline ends. The CDR3 loop spans 15 amino acids. Germline CDR1 GTSNPN, CDR2 SVGIG (reference sequence). The CDR3 bases are TGTGCCTGGAGTGTACCGGGGAGAGCTAACTATGGCTACACCTTC. This translates into CAWSVPGRANYGYTF.

J is TRBJ1-2 and V is TRBV5-8; D remains unclear. The CDR3 is 12 residues long. CDR1 SGHTS and CDR2 YDEGEE come from the germline V gene. Trimming stripped 10 bases from V and 3 bases from J, with 13 bases between. The CDR3 loop is CAGTQGYYGYTF. The CDR3 nucleotides are TGTGCCGGCACCCAAGGGTACTATGGCTACACCTTC.

The rearrangement joins TRBV5-4 to TRBJ2-7; D is perhaps TRBD1 or TRBD2 (5 bases each). The CDR3 totals 15 residues. The germline gives CDR1 SGHNT, CDR2 YYREEE (reference sequence). V was clipped by 4 bases and J by 2 bases, with 16 bases between them. CDR3 in amino acids: CASSRDPSSTYEQYF. The CDR3 nucleotides read TGTGCCAGCAGCCGGGACCCCAGCTCCACCTACGAGCAGTACTTC.

This clonotype was counted between two and nine times. This rearrangement joins TRBV20-1 to TRBJ2-1; 7 positions match TRBD1. The germline gives CDR1 DFQATT, CDR2 SNEGSKA (reference sequence). The CDR3 runs 14 residues. J gave up 3 bases and V 5 bases, and 7 bases lay outside the gene matches. In DNA, the CDR3 is TGCAGTGCTGATCCGGGACAGCACTACAATGAGCAGTTCTTC. Translating it yields CSADPGQHYNEQFF.

The J gene is TRBJ2-5, the V gene TRBV5-4, with TRBD2 matching 12 bases. Trimming took 4 bases from V and 4 from J; bases not matched to a gene: 2. The length of the CDR3 is 14 residues. The germline V gene encodes CDR1 SGHNT and CDR2 YYREEE (reference sequence). As DNA, the CDR3 is TGTGCCAGCAGCGTGACTAGCGGGGGAGAGACCCAGTACTTC. Protein: CASSVTSGGETQYF. The entire variable domain, with the rest obtained from reference TRBV5-4 and TRBJ2-5, is as follows: ETGVTQSPTHLIKTRGQQVTLRCSSQSGHNTVSWYQQALGQGPQFIFQYYREEENGRGNFPPRFSGLQFPNYSSELNVNALELDDSALYLCASSVTSGGETQYFGPGTRLLVL.

This clonotype was found a few times. This chain uses TRBV18 with TRBJ2-7; 7 bases are shared with TRBD2. The V gene end was trimmed by 2 bases and the J gene end by 6 bases; junction bases not matched to a gene: 22. The CDR3 contains 19 residues. From germline, CDR1 is KGHSH and CDR2 LQKENI. The CDR3: CASSPIAGFAGVSSVEQYF. In DNA, the CDR3 is TGTGCCAGCTCACCAATCGCAGGGTTTGCGGGAGTGAGTTCGGTCGAGCAGTACTTC.

The chain carries TRBV6-1 and TRBJ2-7; 9 bases line up with TRBD2. Trimming removed 6 bases from V and 3 bases from J; junction bases left unmatched: 9. The CDR3 length is 15 residues. Germline V lookup: CDR1 MNHNS, CDR2 SASEGT. The CDR3 bases are TGTGCCAGCAGCGATCCCCCGACTAGCGGCTACGAGCAGTACTTC. It translates to CASSDPPTSGYEQYF.

This clonotype was detected ten times or more. The chain carries TRBV20-1 and TRBJ1-1, with D unresolved. Germline lookup yields CDR1 DFQATT and CDR2 SNEGSKA (reference sequence). The V and J ends lost 0 bases and 1 base respectively, with 9 bases between them. The CDR3 length is 14 residues. The CDR3, as DNA: TGCAGTGCTAGAGAGGCAGCTCGGAACACTGAAGCTTTCTTT. Translated, it gives CSAREAARNTEAFF.

The gene calls are TRBV15 and TRBJ2-2; D possibly uses TRBD1 or TRBD2 (6 bases each). The CDR3 runs to 14 residues. Trimming took off 0 bases at V and 8 bases at J, with 10 bases between the two ends. In germline, CDR1 is LNHNV, CDR2 YYDKDF (reference sequence). The CDR3 DNA reads as TGTGCCACCAGCAGAGAAGGGGGGCAGGGGGAGCTGTTTTTT. Translated: CATSREGGQGELFF.

This clonotype was seen ten or more times. The gene calls are TRBV18 and TRBJ2-5; D perhaps matches TRBD1 (5 bases). V dropped 8 bases and J dropped 4 bases, with 14 bases sitting between them. The CDR3 loop spans 13 amino acids. Germline V gene data show CDR1 as KGHSH and CDR2 as LQKENI. The CDR3 loop reads CASSPGLGETQYF. The DNA for the CDR3 is TGTGCCAGCAGCCCAGGGCTGGGAGAGACCCAGTACTTC.

As regards this clonotype: Given a much more abundant clone one base away, this may be a read error. V is TRBV3-1 and J is TRBJ2-1; maybe TRBD2 (6 bases). The closer fit of TRBJ2-7 to the DNA end suggests the J call may be wrong. The V gene's germline CDR1 is LGHDT and CDR2 YNNKEL (reference sequence). The CDR3 contains 15 residues. CDR3 residues: CASSHYVRGGNEQYF. CDR3 DNA: TGTGCCAGCAGCCACTACGTAAGGGGAGGCAATGAGCAGTACTTC.

This clonotype was counted many times. The chain has TRBV20-1 and TRBJ2-5, with 8 bases lining up with TRBD1. The V segment lost 1 base and the J segment 5 bases; nucleotides outside the gene matches: 6. This CDR3 is 14 amino acids long. The germline CDR1 and CDR2 sequences are DFQATT and SNEGSKA (reference sequence). In DNA form, the CDR3 reads TGCAGTGCTAGAGCGGACAGGGTGGCGGAGACCCAGTACTTC. This codes for CSARADRVAETQYF.

At least ten counts were recorded for this clonotype. This chain connects TRBV12-3 or TRBV12-4 to TRBJ2-1; tentative D call: TRBD1 (6 bases). The CDR3 has 14 amino acids. V was pared by 5 bases and J by 8 bases, with 16 bases between. CDR3 in DNA: TGTGCCAGCAGTCGAACCGGGACAAAACATGAGCAGTTCTTC. It is translated as CASSRTGTKHEQFF.

This clonotype was recorded a few times. The chain joins TRBV9 to TRBJ2-3; perhaps D is TRBD1 or TRBD2 (5 bases each). The CDR3 length is 14 residues. The V end was cut by 4 bases, the J end by 0 bases, with 9 bases between. The V gene's germline CDR1 is SGDLS and CDR2 YYNGEE. The CDR3 is CASSQGRSTDTQYF. CDR3 DNA: TGTGCCAGCAGCCAGGGACGGAGCACAGATACGCAGTATTTT.

There are many counts of this clonotype. This CDR3 is CASSPPNTEAFF. For the CDR3, the DNA is TGTGCCAGCTCACCGCCGAACACTGAAGCTTTCTTT. The genes are TRBV18 and TRBJ1-1; no reliable D call. The CDR3 is 12 residues long. With 3 bases removed from V and 1 base from J, the gap between germline ends came to 3 bases. The germline V gene has CDR1 KGHSH and CDR2 LQKENI. Looking up the rest from reference TRBV18 and TRBJ1-1 gives the full variable domain: NAGVMQNPRHLVRRRGQEARLRCSPMKGHSHVYWYRQLPEEGLKFMVYLQKENIIDESGMPKERFSAEFPKEGPSILRIQQVVRGDSAAYFCASSPPNTEAFFGQGTRLTVV.

This clonotype was seen more than once but under ten times. The chain combines TRBV15 with TRBJ1-2, with TRBD1 matching over 7 bases. The CDR3 spans 14 residues. CDR1 is LNHNV, CDR2 YYDKDF, per germline (reference sequence). Trimming removed 0 bases from V and 7 bases from J; junction bases left unmatched: 5. The CDR3 DNA follows: TGTGCCACCAGCAGAGACAGGGGGATGGGTGGCTACACCTTC. As protein: CATSRDRGMGGYTF.